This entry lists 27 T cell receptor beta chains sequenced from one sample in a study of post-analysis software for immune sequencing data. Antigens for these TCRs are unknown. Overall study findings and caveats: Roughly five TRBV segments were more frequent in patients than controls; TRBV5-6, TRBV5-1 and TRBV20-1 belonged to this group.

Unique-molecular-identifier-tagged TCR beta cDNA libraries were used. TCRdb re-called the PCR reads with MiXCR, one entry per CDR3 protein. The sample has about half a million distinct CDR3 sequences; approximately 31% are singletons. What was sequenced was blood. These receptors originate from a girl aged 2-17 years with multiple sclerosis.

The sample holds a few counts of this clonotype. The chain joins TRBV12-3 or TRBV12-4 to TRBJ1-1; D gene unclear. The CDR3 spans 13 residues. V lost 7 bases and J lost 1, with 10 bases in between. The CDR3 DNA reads TGTGCCAGCACCCCTACGGGGAACACTGAAGCTTTCTTT. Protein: CASTPTGNTEAFF.

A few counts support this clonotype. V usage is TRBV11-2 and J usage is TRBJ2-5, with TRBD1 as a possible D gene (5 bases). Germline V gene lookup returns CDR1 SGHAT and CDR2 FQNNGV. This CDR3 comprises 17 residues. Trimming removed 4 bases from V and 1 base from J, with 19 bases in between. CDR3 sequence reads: CASSSGLQGRPQETQYF. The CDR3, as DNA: TGTGCCAGCAGCTCCGGGCTGCAGGGCCGCCCCCAAGAGACCCAGTACTTC. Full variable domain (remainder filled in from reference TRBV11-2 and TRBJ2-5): EAGVAQSPRYKIIEKRQSVAFWCNPISGHATLYWYQQILGQGPKLLIQFQNNGVVDDSQLPKDRFSAERLKGVDSTLKIQPAKLEDSAVYLCASSSGLQGRPQETQYFGPGTRLLVL.

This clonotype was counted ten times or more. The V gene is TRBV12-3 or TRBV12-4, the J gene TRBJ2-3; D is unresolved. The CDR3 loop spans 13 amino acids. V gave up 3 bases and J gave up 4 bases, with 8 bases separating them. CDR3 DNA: TGTGCCAGCAGTTTCAAAGGCGCAGATACGCAGTATTTT. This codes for CASSFKGADTQYF.

In DNA, the CDR3 is TGTGCCAGCACCCTCGTCCCGGACAGGAACAAAAGAGGACCCGAAAAACTGTTTTTT. Protein product: CASTLVPDRNKRGPEKLFF. This sequence joins TRBV6-4 and TRBJ1-4; TRBD1 matches at 7 bases. The ends lost 7 bases at V and 8 bases at J; junction bases unmatched: 25. Germline V CDR1 and CDR2: MRHNA, SNTAGT. The CDR3 is 19 amino acids.

This CDR3 is CASSEEVWQALISEQYF. For the CDR3, the DNA is TGTGCCAGCAGTGAAGAGGTATGGCAGGCTCTCATCAGCGAGCAGTACTTC. The V and J genes are TRBV2 and TRBJ2-7, with D unclear. The V and J ends lost 1 base and 6 bases respectively, with 22 bases between them. The CDR3 sequence is 17 residues long. The V gene's germline CDR1 is SNHLY and CDR2 FYNNEI.

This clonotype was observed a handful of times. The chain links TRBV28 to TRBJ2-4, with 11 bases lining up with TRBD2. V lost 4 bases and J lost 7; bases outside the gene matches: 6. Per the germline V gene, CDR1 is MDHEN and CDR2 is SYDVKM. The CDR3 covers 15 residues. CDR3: CASSSLSSGGNIQYF. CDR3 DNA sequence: TGTGCCAGCAGTTCCCTCTCTAGCGGGGGGAACATTCAGTACTTC.

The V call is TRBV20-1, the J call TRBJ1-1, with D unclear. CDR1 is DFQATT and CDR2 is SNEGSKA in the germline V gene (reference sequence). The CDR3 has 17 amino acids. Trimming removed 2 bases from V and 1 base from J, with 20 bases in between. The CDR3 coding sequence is TGCAGTGCTAGAACCCACTTAACCGACATTTCGAACACTGAAGCTTTCTTT. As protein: CSARTHLTDISNTEAFF.

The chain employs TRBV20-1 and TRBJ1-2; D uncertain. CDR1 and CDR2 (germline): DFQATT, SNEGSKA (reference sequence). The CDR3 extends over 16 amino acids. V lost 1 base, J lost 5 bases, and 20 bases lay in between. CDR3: CSARVTLSGRIYGYTF. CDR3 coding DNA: TGCAGTGCTAGAGTTACCTTAAGCGGCAGGATTTATGGCTACACCTTC.

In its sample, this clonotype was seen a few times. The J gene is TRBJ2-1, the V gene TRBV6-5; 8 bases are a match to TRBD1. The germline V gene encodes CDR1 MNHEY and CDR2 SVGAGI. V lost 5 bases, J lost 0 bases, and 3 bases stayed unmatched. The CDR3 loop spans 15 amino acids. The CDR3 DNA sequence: TGTGCCAGCAGTGGGACAGGCCTCTCCTACAATGAGCAGTTCTTC. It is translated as CASSGTGLSYNEQFF.

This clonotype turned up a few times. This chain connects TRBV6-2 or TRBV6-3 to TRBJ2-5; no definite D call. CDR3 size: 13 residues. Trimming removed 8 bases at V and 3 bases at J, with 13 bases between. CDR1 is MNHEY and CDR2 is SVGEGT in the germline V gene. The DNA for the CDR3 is TGTGCCAGCGAGAAGGCAGTGGAAGAGACCCAGTACTTC. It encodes CASEKAVEETQYF.

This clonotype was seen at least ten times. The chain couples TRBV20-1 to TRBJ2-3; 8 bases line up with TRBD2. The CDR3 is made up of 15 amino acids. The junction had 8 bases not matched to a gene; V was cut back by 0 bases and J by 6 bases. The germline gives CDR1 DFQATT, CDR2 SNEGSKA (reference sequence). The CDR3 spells CSARDRAGRADTQYF. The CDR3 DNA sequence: TGCAGTGCTAGAGATCGGGCCGGGAGGGCGGATACGCAGTATTTT.

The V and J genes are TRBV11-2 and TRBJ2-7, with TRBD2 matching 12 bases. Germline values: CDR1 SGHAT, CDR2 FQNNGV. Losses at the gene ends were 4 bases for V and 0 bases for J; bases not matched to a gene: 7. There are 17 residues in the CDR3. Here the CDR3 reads CASSWTSGIPGSYEQYF. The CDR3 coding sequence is TGTGCCAGCAGCTGGACTAGCGGGATACCCGGCTCCTACGAGCAGTACTTC.

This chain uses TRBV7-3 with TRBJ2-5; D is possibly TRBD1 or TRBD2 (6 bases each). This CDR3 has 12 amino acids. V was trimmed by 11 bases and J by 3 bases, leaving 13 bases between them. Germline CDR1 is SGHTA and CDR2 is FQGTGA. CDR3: CALHRGEETQYF. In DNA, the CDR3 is TGTGCCCTGCATAGGGGGGAAGAGACCCAGTACTTC.

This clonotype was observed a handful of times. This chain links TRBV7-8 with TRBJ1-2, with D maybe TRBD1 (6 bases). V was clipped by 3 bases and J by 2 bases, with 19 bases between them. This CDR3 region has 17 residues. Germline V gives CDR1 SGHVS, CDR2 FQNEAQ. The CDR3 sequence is CASSLGGAGARNYGYTF. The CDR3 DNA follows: TGTGCCAGCAGCTTGGGGGGCGCAGGGGCACGGAACTATGGCTACACCTTC.

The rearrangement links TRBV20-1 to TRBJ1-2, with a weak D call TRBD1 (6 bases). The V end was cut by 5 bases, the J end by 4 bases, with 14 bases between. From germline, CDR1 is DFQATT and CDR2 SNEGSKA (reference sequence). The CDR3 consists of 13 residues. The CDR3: CSAVGQLGYGYTF. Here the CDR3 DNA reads TGCAGTGCTGTAGGACAGTTAGGCTATGGCTACACCTTC.

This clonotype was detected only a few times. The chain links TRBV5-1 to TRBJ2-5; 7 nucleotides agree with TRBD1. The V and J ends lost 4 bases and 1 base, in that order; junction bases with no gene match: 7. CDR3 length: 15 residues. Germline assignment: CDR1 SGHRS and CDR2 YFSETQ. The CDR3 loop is CASSPLGTVQETQYF. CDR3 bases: TGCGCCAGCAGCCCTCTCGGGACAGTCCAAGAGACCCAGTACTTC.

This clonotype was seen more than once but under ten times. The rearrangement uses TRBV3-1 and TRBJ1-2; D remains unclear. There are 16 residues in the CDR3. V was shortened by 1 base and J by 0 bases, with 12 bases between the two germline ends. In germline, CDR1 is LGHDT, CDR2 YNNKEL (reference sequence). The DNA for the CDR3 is TGTGCCAGCAGCCAAGTGGCTCGAACAGCTAACTATGGCTACACCTTC. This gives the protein CASSQVARTANYGYTF.

CDR3 loop: CSARQGLAAYNEQFF. The DNA for the CDR3 is TGCAGTGCTAGACAGGGGCTAGCGGCCTACAATGAGCAGTTCTTC. V usage is TRBV20-1 and J usage is TRBJ2-1; the D gene is possibly TRBD2 (7 bases). This CDR3 has 15 amino acids. CDR1 DFQATT and CDR2 SNEGSKA come from the germline V gene (reference sequence). The V end was cut by 2 bases, the J end by 2 bases, with 13 bases between.

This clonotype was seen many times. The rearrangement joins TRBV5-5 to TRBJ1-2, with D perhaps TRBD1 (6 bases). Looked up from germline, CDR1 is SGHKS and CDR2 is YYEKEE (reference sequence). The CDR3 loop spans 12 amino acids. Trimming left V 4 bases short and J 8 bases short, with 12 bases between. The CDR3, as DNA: TGTGCCAGCAGCCTCCTGGGGGGCGGCTACACCTTC. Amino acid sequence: CASSLLGGGYTF. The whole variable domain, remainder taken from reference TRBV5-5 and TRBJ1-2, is DAGVTQSPTHLIKTRGQQVTLRCSPISGHKSVSWYQQVLGQGPQFIFQYYEKEERGRGNFPDRFSARQFPNYSSELNVNALLLGDSALYLCASSLLGGGYTFGSGTRLTVV.

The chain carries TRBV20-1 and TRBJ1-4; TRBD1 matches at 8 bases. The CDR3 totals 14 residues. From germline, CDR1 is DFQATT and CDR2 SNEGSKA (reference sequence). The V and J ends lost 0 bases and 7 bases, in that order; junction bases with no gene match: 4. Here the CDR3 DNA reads TGCAGTGCTAGAGATGACAGGGGCGGTGAAAAACTGTTTTTT. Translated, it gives CSARDDRGGEKLFF.

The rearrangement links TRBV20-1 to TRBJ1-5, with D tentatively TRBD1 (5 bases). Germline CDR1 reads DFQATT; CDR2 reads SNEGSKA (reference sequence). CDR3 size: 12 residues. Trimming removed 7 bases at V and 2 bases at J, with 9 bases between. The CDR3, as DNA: TGCAGTGTAGGGGTAGGCAATCAGCCCCAGCATTTT. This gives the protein CSVGVGNQPQHF.

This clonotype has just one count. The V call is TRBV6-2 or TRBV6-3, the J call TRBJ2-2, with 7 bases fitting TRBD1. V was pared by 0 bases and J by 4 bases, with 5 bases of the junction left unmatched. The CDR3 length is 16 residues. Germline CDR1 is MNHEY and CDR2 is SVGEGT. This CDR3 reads CASSYSPDRVTGELFF. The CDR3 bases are TGTGCCAGCAGTTACTCACCCGACAGGGTCACCGGGGAGCTGTTTTTT.

The CDR3 DNA sequence: TGTGCCAGCAGCCACGGTATCAAGCCCCCAGCGGGGGGCGTAAGGTACCAAGAGACCCAGTACTTC. It is translated as CASSHGIKPPAGGVRYQETQYF. The chain combines TRBV4-2 with TRBJ2-5, with TRBD2 matching over 9 bases. The CDR3 length is 22 residues. The germline gives CDR1 LGHNA, CDR2 YNFKEQ. V gave up 3 bases and J gave up 0 bases; unmatched junction bases: 23.

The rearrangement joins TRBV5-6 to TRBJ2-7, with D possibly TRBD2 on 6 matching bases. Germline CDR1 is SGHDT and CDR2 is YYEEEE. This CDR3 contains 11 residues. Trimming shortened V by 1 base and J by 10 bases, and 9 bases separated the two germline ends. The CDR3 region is CASSLRRAQYF. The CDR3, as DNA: TGTGCCAGCAGCTTGCGGAGGGCCCAGTACTTC. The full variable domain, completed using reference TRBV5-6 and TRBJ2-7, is DAGVTQSPTHLIKTRGQQVTLRCSPKSGHDTVSWYQQALGQGPQFIFQYYEEEERQRGNFPDRFSGHQFPNYSSELNVNALLLGDSALYLCASSLRRAQYFGPGTRLTVT.

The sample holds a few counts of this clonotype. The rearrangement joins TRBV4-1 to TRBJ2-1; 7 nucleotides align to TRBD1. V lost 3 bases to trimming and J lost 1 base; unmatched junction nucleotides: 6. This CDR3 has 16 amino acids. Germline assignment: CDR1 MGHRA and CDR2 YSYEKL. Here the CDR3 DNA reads TGCGCCAGCAGCCATGACAGGGTCGGGTCCTACAATGAGCAGTTCTTC. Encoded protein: CASSHDRVGSYNEQFF.

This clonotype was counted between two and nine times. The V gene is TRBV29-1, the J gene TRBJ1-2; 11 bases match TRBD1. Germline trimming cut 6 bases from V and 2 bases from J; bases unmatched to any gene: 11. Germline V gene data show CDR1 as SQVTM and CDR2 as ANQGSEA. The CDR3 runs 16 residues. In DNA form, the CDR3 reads TGCAGCGTAAACCGGGACAGGGGGAATAGAAACTATGGCTACACCTTC. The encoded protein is CSVNRDRGNRNYGYTF.

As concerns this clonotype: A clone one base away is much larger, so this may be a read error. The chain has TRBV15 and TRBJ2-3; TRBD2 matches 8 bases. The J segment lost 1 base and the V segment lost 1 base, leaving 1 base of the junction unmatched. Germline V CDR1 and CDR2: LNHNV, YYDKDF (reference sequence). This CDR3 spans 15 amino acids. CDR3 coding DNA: TGTGCCACCAGCAGAGGGCGGGGGGGCACAGATACGCAGTATTTT. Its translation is CATSRGRGGTDTQYF. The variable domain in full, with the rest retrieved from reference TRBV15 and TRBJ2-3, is DAMVIQNPRYQVTQFGKPVTLSCSQTLNHNVMYWYQQKSSQAPKLLFHYYDKDFNNEADTPDNFQSRRPNTSFCFLDIRSPGLGDTAMYLCATSRGRGGTDTQYFGPGTRLTVL.